These 26 T cell receptor beta chains originate from one sample sequenced in a study of T cell responses to AZD1222 COVID-19 vaccine. Here immunoSEQ multiplex PCR was the method, and the copy in TCRdb shows in-frame clones only, minus some. The profile covers 100,000 to 150,000 clones, with 85% to 90% appearing a single time and almost 4.5% taken by the ten largest. The sequencing used peripheral blood, collected 28 days after the second AZD1222 dose. The source of these receptors is an adult who received the AZD1222 COVID-19 vaccine.

The genes are TRBV27 and TRBJ2-2, with 9 bases that match TRBD2. This CDR3 contains 14 residues. CDR1 and CDR2 (germline): MNHEY, SMNVEV (reference sequence). Trimming took 7 bases from V and 5 from J; bases not matched to a gene: 5. CDR3 protein: CASKGAGGTGELFF. CDR3 in DNA: TGTGCCAGCAAAGGCGCGGGGGGGACCGGGGAGCTGTTTTTT.

J is TRBJ2-5 and V is TRBV4-1, with a tentative D call TRBD1 (5 bases). The CDR3 runs to 16 residues. In germline, CDR1 is MGHRA, CDR2 YSYEKL. Trimming took 1 base from V and 2 from J, leaving 14 bases between them. This CDR3 reads CASSQGLLRQQETQYF. Here the CDR3 DNA reads TGCGCCAGCAGCCAAGGGTTGTTACGACAGCAAGAGACCCAGTACTTC.

The rearrangement uses TRBV5-4 and TRBJ2-5; 12 bases map to TRBD2. The CDR3 runs to 15 residues. The V segment lost 3 bases and the J segment 4 bases; nucleotides outside the gene matches: 4. From germline, CDR1 is SGHNT and CDR2 YYREEE (reference sequence). CDR3 nucleotides: TGTGCCAGCAGCTCTAGCGGGGGGGCGGGAGAGACCCAGTACTTC. Translated: CASSSSGGAGETQYF. Combining the CDR3 with reference TRBV5-4 and TRBJ2-5 gives the whole variable domain ETGVTQSPTHLIKTRGQQVTLRCSSQSGHNTVSWYQQALGQGPQFIFQYYREEENGRGNFPPRFSGLQFPNYSSELNVNALELDDSALYLCASSSSGGAGETQYFGPGTRLLVL.

The chain is built from TRBV28 and TRBJ2-7; D is ambiguous. The V and J ends lost 10 bases and 2 bases respectively, with 9 bases between them. This CDR3 region has 11 residues. Germline V CDR1 and CDR2: MDHEN, SYDVKM. The CDR3: CATFVPYEQYF. Here the CDR3 DNA reads TGTGCCACCTTCGTCCCCTACGAGCAGTACTTC.

In DNA, the CDR3 is TGTGCCAGCAGCCCCAGACTAGCGGTGCTCGAGCAGTACTTC. This encodes CASSPRLAVLEQYF. The chain employs TRBV5-4 and TRBJ2-7, with 9 positions matching TRBD2. Per germline, CDR1 SGHNT and CDR2 YYREEE (reference sequence). V shed 4 bases, J shed 6 bases, and the junction held 8 bases outside the gene matches. CDR3 length: 14 amino acids.

CDR3 DNA sequence: TGTGCCAGCAGCCTTACAGGGGCAGAGACCCAGTACTTC. Amino acid sequence: CASSLTGAETQYF. The V call is TRBV5-6, the J call TRBJ2-5; 7 nucleotides agree with TRBD1. CDR3 size: 13 residues. The germline V gene encodes CDR1 SGHDT and CDR2 YYEEEE. Trimming took 4 bases from V and 4 from J; bases not matched to a gene: 4.

The gene calls are TRBV28 and TRBJ1-6; no firm D call. This CDR3 spans 11 amino acids. Germline V lookup: CDR1 MDHEN, CDR2 SYDVKM. The V gene lost 4 bases and the J gene lost 8 bases, with 3 bases spanning the gap. The CDR3 DNA is TGTGCCAGCAGTTCTCATTCACCCCTCCACTTT. Encoded protein: CASSSHSPLHF.

This clone was detected only a few times. This chain connects TRBV10-3 to TRBJ1-5, with D uncertain. Germline CDR1 ENHRY, CDR2 SYGVKD. The length of the CDR3 is 13 residues. Trimming removed 5 bases from V and 5 bases from J, with 10 bases in between. The CDR3 spells CAISPERDQPQHF. The CDR3 DNA reads as TGTGCCATCAGTCCCGAGAGGGATCAGCCCCAGCATTTT.

The J gene is TRBJ1-2, the V gene TRBV7-2; perhaps TRBD1 as D (5 bases). CDR3 length: 15 residues. V lost 0 bases, J lost 8 bases, and 16 bases lay in between. The germline V gene encodes CDR1 SGHTA and CDR2 FQGNSA. CDR3 in amino acids: CASSLAARQGRGYTF. As DNA, the CDR3 is TGTGCCAGCAGCTTAGCGGCCCGGCAGGGTAGGGGCTACACCTTC.

V is TRBV6-5 and J is TRBJ2-7; 12 nucleotides align to TRBD1. Germline CDR1 MNHEY, CDR2 SVGAGI. The CDR3 contains 14 residues. The V and J ends lost 4 bases and 4 bases, in that order; junction bases with no gene match: 2. This CDR3 is CASSWGQGAYEQYF. CDR3 bases: TGTGCCAGCAGTTGGGGACAGGGGGCATACGAGCAGTACTTC.

This chain connects TRBV6-1 to TRBJ1-1, with D unclear. The CDR3 sequence is 15 residues long. V lost 1 base and J lost 0, with 9 bases in between. Germline V CDR1 and CDR2: MNHNS, SASEGT. The DNA of the CDR3 is TGTGCCAGCAGTGAAGGGCCTGGGCTGAACACTGAAGCTTTCTTT. As protein: CASSEGPGLNTEAFF.

The chain links TRBV5-4 to TRBJ1-3; 8 nucleotides agree with TRBD1. V lost 5 bases and J lost 2; bases outside the gene matches: 3. Germline assignment: CDR1 SGHNT and CDR2 YYREEE (reference sequence). The CDR3 covers 14 residues. The CDR3 region is CASRSTGAGNTIYF. CDR3 DNA: TGTGCCAGCAGGTCGACAGGGGCTGGAAACACCATATATTTT.

This rearrangement joins TRBV25-1 to TRBJ2-3, with 9 bases lining up with TRBD2. Germline V CDR1 and CDR2: MGHDK, SYGVNS. The CDR3 length is 17 residues. V was clipped by 3 bases and J by 0 bases; unmatched bases: 7. CDR3 in DNA: TGTGCCAGCAGTGATGGTCGGAGCGGGGGGAGCACAGATACGCAGTATTTT. Translated, it gives CASSDGRSGGSTDTQYF.

This chain joins TRBV3-1 (or the pseudogene TRBV3-2) and TRBJ1-6; D unresolved. V was shortened by 1 base and J by 10 bases, with 5 bases between the two germline ends. The CDR3 runs to 12 residues. The germline V gene has CDR1 LGHDT and CDR2 YNNKEL (reference sequence). CDR3 region: CASSQVESPLHF. CDR3 nucleotides: TGTGCCAGCAGCCAAGTGGAATCACCCCTCCACTTT.

This chain joins TRBV3-1 (or the pseudogene TRBV3-2) and TRBJ2-7, with TRBD1 identical over 9 bases. Trimming took 1 base from V and 2 from J; bases not matched to a gene: 6. The germline CDR1 and CDR2 sequences are LGHDT and YNNKEL (reference sequence). This CDR3 contains 16 residues. In DNA form, the CDR3 reads TGTGCCAGCAGCCAAGCACCCGGGACAGGGACCTACGAGCAGTACTTC. Translating it yields CASSQAPGTGTYEQYF.

The chain has TRBV7-2 and TRBJ2-1, with a possible D match to TRBD2 (6 bases). Trimming pared 1 base from V and 2 bases from J, leaving 9 bases between. The CDR3 covers 15 residues. CDR1 is SGHTA and CDR2 is FQGNSA in the germline V gene. The chain's CDR3 is CASSLDGGAYNEQFF. The CDR3, as DNA: TGTGCCAGCAGCTTAGACGGCGGGGCCTACAATGAGCAGTTCTTC.

This chain connects TRBV6-5 to TRBJ1-5, with D possibly matching TRBD1 (6 bases). Trimming shortened V by 0 bases and J by 8 bases, and 11 bases separated the two germline ends. From germline, CDR1 is MNHEY and CDR2 SVGAGI. This CDR3 has 14 residues. The CDR3 DNA reads as TGTGCCAGCAGTTACTCGGGCAGGGGTGAGCCCCAGCATTTT. It yields the protein CASSYSGRGEPQHF.

V and J are TRBV6-2 or TRBV6-3 and TRBJ2-5; D remains ambiguous. The CDR3 runs to 12 residues. The V gene lost 5 bases and the J gene lost 5 bases, with 9 bases spanning the gap. Germline-derived CDR1 and CDR2 are MNHEY and SVGEGT. The chain's CDR3 is CASSDPDETQYF. CDR3 DNA: TGTGCCAGCAGTGACCCGGATGAGACCCAGTACTTC.

The chain joins TRBV12-3 or TRBV12-4 to TRBJ2-5; D call uncertain. The CDR3 is made up of 13 amino acids. Between the trimmed V and J ends, which lost 2 bases and 5 bases, there was a span of 9 bases. In DNA, the CDR3 is TGTGCCAGCAGTTTAACAACCGGGGAGACCCAGTACTTC. Amino acid sequence: CASSLTTGETQYF.

J is TRBJ1-6 and V is TRBV5-1; D ambiguous. Germline V CDR1 and CDR2: SGHRS, YFSETQ. The V end lost 0 bases, the J end lost 8 bases, and 9 bases lay between the germline ends. The CDR3 sequence is 14 residues long. The CDR3 loop reads CASSLVMEDSPLHF. CDR3 nucleotides: TGCGCCAGCAGCTTGGTCATGGAGGATTCACCCCTCCACTTT.

CDR3 nucleotides: TGTGCCAGCAGCCAACTAGGCGTTTCAGATACGCAGTATTTT. As protein: CASSQLGVSDTQYF. The rearrangement joins TRBV3-1 (or the pseudogene TRBV3-2) to TRBJ2-3, with no clear D. Germline values: CDR1 LGHDT, CDR2 YNNKEL (reference sequence). This CDR3 region has 14 residues. V shed 2 bases and J shed 4 bases, with 10 bases lying between them.

The chain carries TRBV28 and TRBJ1-3; D ambiguous. Germline V gene sequence: CDR1 MDHEN, CDR2 SYDVKM. Trimming cost V 6 bases and J 7 bases, with 10 bases left between them. CDR3 length: 12 amino acids. In DNA, the CDR3 is TGTGCCAGCAGCAATGAGCGGAACACCATATATTTT. Its translation is CASSNERNTIYF.

The rearrangement uses TRBV2 and TRBJ1-3; maybe TRBD1 (5 bases). CDR3 length: 16 amino acids. Germline V gene lookup returns CDR1 SNHLY and CDR2 FYNNEI. V was cut by 6 bases and J by 4 bases, with 19 bases left in between. CDR3 in amino acids: CASSDRRGFVGNTIYF. The CDR3 nucleotides read TGTGCCAGCAGCGACCGCCGGGGGTTTGTGGGAAACACCATATATTTT.

This chain's CDR3 is CASSPLDRANQPQHF. The CDR3 DNA sequence: TGTGCCAGCAGCCCCCTCGACAGGGCTAATCAGCCCCAGCATTTT. This chain links TRBV7-9 with TRBJ1-5; 7 nucleotides align to TRBD1. The CDR3 totals 15 residues. Trimming at V came to 5 bases and at J to 4 bases, leaving 8 bases not matched to a gene. Germline lookup yields CDR1 SEHNR and CDR2 FQNEAQ (reference sequence). Using reference TRBV7-9 and TRBJ1-5 for the parts outside the CDR3, the full variable domain is DTGVSQNPRHKITKRGQNVTFRCDPISEHNRLYWYRQTLGQGPEFLTYFQNEAQLEKSRLLSDRFSAERPKGSFSTLEIQRTEQGDSAMYLCASSPLDRANQPQHFGDGTRLSIL.

CDR3 region: CAWSGQGNTEAFF. The CDR3 DNA reads as TGTGCCTGGAGTGGACAGGGGAACACTGAAGCTTTCTTT. The rearrangement joins TRBV30 to TRBJ1-1, with TRBD1 matching 7 bases. The CDR3 consists of 13 residues. J was trimmed by 1 base and V by 1 base; bases with no gene match: 0. In germline, CDR1 is GTSNPN, CDR2 SVGIG (reference sequence).

This clone has a single count. This chain's CDR3 is CASSSQGLQPQHF. The CDR3 bases are TGTGCCAGCAGTTCACAAGGGTTGCAGCCCCAGCATTTT. This rearrangement joins TRBV12-3 or TRBV12-4 to TRBJ1-5; D is undetermined. The CDR3 consists of 13 residues. V lost 4 bases, J lost 7 bases, and 11 bases lay in between.